The clone carrying this T cell receptor (beta chain) was seen a handful of times. Its specificity is unknown. The record originates from a study of CD8 T cells in ankylosing spondylitis. The CDR3 runs 14 residues. V lost 7 bases and J lost 7; bases outside the gene matches: 10. Regarding the study as a whole: Seemingly distinctive of ankylosing spondylitis blood was a TCR beta motif formed by eight highly homologous variants.

TCRdb reprocessed the 5' RACE reads with MiXCR, giving one entry per CDR3 protein. Of 150,000 to 200,000 distinct CDR3 sequences in the sample, approximately 10% were seen once. J is TRBJ1-5 and V is TRBV12-3 or TRBV12-4; 7 nucleotides line up with TRBD1. Sequencing used blood, either unsorted or a sorted T cell fraction (not recorded which). The receptor was isolated from a male donor with ankylosing spondylitis or in good health (not recorded which). CDR3 in amino acids: CASTPGGAGQPQHF. The CDR3 nucleotides are TGTGCCAGCACCCCAGGGGGGGCAGGACAGCCCCAGCATTTT.